Shown below are 5 T cell receptor beta chains from a single sample sequenced in a study of blood T cell repertoires in COVID-19. TCRdb's table, derived via immunoSEQ multiplex PCR, lists solely in-frame clones and lacks some. The data show 350,000 to 400,000 clones, 70% to 90% seen once. The sequencing input was peripheral blood. Source of these receptors: an older woman with COVID-19, enrolled during active disease.

V and J are TRBV6-6 and TRBJ1-1; D might be TRBD1 (6 bases). V was clipped by 5 bases and J by 1 base, with 14 bases between them. Per the germline V gene, CDR1 is MNHNY and CDR2 is SVGAGI (reference sequence). The CDR3 is made up of 15 amino acids. The CDR3 region has the DNA TGTGCCAGCAGTGACACAGGGCTGGCGAACACTGAAGCTTTCTTT. It specifies CASSDTGLANTEAFF.

This clone was seen ten or more times. The chain links TRBV7-3 to TRBJ2-3; possibly TRBD1 for D (5 bases). The CDR3 is 13 amino acids. Germline loops: CDR1 SGHTA, CDR2 FQGTGA. V lost 2 bases and J 7 bases, leaving 10 bases between the germline ends. The CDR3: CASSLQGGNTQYF. The CDR3 DNA sequence: TGTGCCAGCAGCTTACAGGGTGGGAATACGCAGTATTTT.

This clone was recorded once. The gene calls are TRBV18 and TRBJ2-5, with D possibly being TRBD2 (5 bases). V shed 2 bases and J shed 2 bases, with 12 bases lying between them. CDR1 KGHSH and CDR2 LQKENI come from the germline V gene. The CDR3 runs 15 residues. The chain's CDR3 is CASSPVSSGQETQYF. Here the CDR3 DNA reads TGTGCCAGCTCACCAGTTTCGAGCGGACAAGAGACCCAGTACTTC.

This clone was counted only a few times. The genes are TRBV23-1 and TRBJ2-1; possible D gene TRBD2, 6 bases. TRBV23-1 is classed as an ORF, of uncertain function. V lost 8 bases, J lost 6 bases, and 17 bases lay in between. The CDR3 length is 14 residues. The CDR3 sequence: CASWGLEGGNEQFF. DNA for the CDR3: TGCGCCAGCTGGGGCCTCGAGGGAGGCAATGAGCAGTTCTTC.

This clone turned up a few times. The chain has TRBV7-8 and TRBJ2-3; D is uncertain. V was shortened by 1 base and J by 2 bases, with 7 bases between the two germline ends. Germline CDR1 and CDR2: SGHVS and FQNEAQ. The CDR3 is made up of 14 amino acids. The DNA of the CDR3 is TGTGCCAGCAGCTTAGTATCAGACACAGATACGCAGTATTTT. Translating gives CASSLVSDTDTQYF. The full variable domain, with the rest looked up from reference TRBV7-8 and TRBJ2-3, is GAGVSQSPRYKVAKRGQDVALRCDPISGHVSLFWYQQALGQGPEFLTYFQNEAQLDKSGLPSDRFFAERPEGSVSTLKIQRTQQEDSAVYLCASSLVSDTDTQYFGPGTRLTVL.